This entry lists 30 T cell receptor beta chains sequenced from one sample in a study of T cells in Graves' hyperthyroidism and ophthalmopathy. Amplification of TCR beta CDR3 regions used RNA as the template. The HTBI primer set drove a first-round RT-PCR of the TCR CDR3. TCRdb passed the multiplex PCR reads through MiXCR, listing each CDR3 protein once. The sample shows some 550,000 distinct CDR3 sequences, more than 20% of them seen only once. Sequences were obtained from blood. The origin of the receptors is a young man with Graves' hyperthyroidism.

This clonotype showed up many times. The chain carries TRBV12-3 or TRBV12-4 and TRBJ2-6; possibly TRBD2 for D (6 bases). With 3 bases removed from V and 1 base from J, the gap between germline ends came to 10 bases. The CDR3 has 16 residues. CDR3 DNA: TGTGCCAGCAGTTTGTTGGGGGGATCTGGGGCCAACGTCCTGACTTTC. Its translation: CASSLLGGSGANVLTF.

This clonotype was counted ten times or more. The genes are TRBV7-2 and TRBJ2-5; 9 positions agree with TRBD1. This CDR3 has 14 amino acids. V lost 2 bases to trimming and J lost 3 bases; unmatched junction nucleotides: 1. CDR1 SGHTA and CDR2 FQGNSA come from the germline V gene. This CDR3 is CASSLRDREETQYF. CDR3 nucleotides: TGTGCCAGCAGCTTACGGGACAGGGAAGAGACCCAGTACTTC.

This clonotype was seen ten or more times. The chain is built from TRBV6-1 and TRBJ2-5; no definite D call. With 6 bases removed from V and 4 bases from J, the gap between germline ends came to 9 bases. CDR1 and CDR2 from the germline V gene are MNHNS and SASEGT. The CDR3 has 12 amino acids. CDR3 sequence reads: CASSGLSETQYF. The CDR3 bases are TGTGCCAGCAGCGGGCTTTCAGAGACCCAGTACTTC.

This clonotype was counted many times. The CDR3 loop is CASSLRTGVGDTEAFF. The CDR3 DNA follows: TGTGCCAGTAGTCTTAGAACGGGCGTAGGAGACACTGAAGCTTTCTTT. This chain uses TRBV19 with TRBJ1-1; D is unclear. The germline gives CDR1 LNHDA, CDR2 SQIVND (reference sequence). Deletions cut 5 bases from V and 3 bases from J, with 19 bases between. The CDR3 runs to 16 residues.

To note about this clonotype: A much more abundant neighbour one base away suggests this may be a read error. This chain joins TRBV19 and TRBJ1-1; TRBD1 matches 7 bases. This CDR3 is built from 14 residues. CDR1 and CDR2 (germline): LNHDA, SQIVND (reference sequence). The CDR3 reads CASRLSQGGTEAYF. DNA for the CDR3: TGTGCCAGTAGATTGTCCCAGGGGGGCACTGAAGCTTACTTT. Using reference TRBV19 and TRBJ1-1 for the parts outside the CDR3, the full variable domain is DGGITQSPKYLFRKEGQNVTLSCEQNLNHDAMYWYRQDPGQGLRLIYYSQIVNDFQKGDIAEGYSVSREKKESFPLTVTSAQKNPTAFYLCASRLSQGGTEAYFGQGTRLTVV.

This clonotype came up many times. The chain links TRBV7-8 to TRBJ1-1, with D possibly matching TRBD1 (5 bases). This CDR3 is 14 amino acids long. Germline CDR1 SGHVS, CDR2 FQNEAQ. Deletions cut 1 base from V and 4 bases from J, with 10 bases between. As DNA, the CDR3 is TGTGCCAGCAGCTTAGGGGGGGATGGCACTGAAGCTTTCTTT. Translating it yields CASSLGGDGTEAFF.

The chain carries TRBV6-5 and TRBJ1-6; no clear D. Germline assignment: CDR1 MNHEY and CDR2 SVGAGI. Trimming stripped 2 bases from V and 7 bases from J, with 15 bases between. This CDR3 contains 16 residues. In nucleotides, the CDR3 is TGTGCCAGCAGTTACGGGCCTCCGGGCGGGAATTCACCCCTCCACTTT. As protein: CASSYGPPGGNSPLHF.

In this sample, this clonotype turned up many times. V and J are TRBV7-2 and TRBJ2-2; tentatively, D is TRBD1 (7 bases). The CDR3 is 14 amino acids. V was clipped by 5 bases and J by 7 bases, with 14 bases between them. Looked up from germline, CDR1 is SGHTA and CDR2 is FQGNSA. The CDR3 loop reads CASSPYQGGGELFF. CDR3 in DNA: TGTGCCAGCAGCCCGTACCAGGGGGGCGGGGAGCTGTTTTTT.

The chain is built from TRBV20-1 and TRBJ2-3, with a tentative D call TRBD1 (6 bases). This CDR3 region has 14 residues. The V and J ends lost 5 bases and 0 bases respectively, with 12 bases between them. The germline V gene has CDR1 DFQATT and CDR2 SNEGSKA (reference sequence). CDR3 nucleotide sequence: TGCAGTGCTGCTAGGACAGTGAGCACAGATACGCAGTATTTT. Amino acids: CSAARTVSTDTQYF.

In this sample, this clonotype turned up many times. The CDR3 is CASSLPPFTEAFF. For the CDR3, the DNA is TGTGCCAGCAGCCTGCCCCCTTTTACGGAAGCTTTCTTT. The chain joins TRBV12-3 or TRBV12-4 to TRBJ1-1; D gene uncertain. The CDR3 length is 13 residues. The V end was cut by 6 bases, the J end by 8 bases, with 16 bases between.

This clonotype was recorded at least ten times. The chain is built from TRBV6-1 and TRBJ2-7; perhaps D is TRBD1 or TRBD2 (5 bases each). The V end lost 2 bases, the J end lost 3 bases, and 14 bases lay between the germline ends. CDR1 and CDR2 (germline): MNHNS, SASEGT. This CDR3 contains 15 residues. The CDR3: CASSESGTGYYEQYF. The CDR3 DNA sequence: TGTGCCAGCAGTGAATCCGGGACGGGTTACTACGAGCAGTACTTC.

This clonotype was recorded many times. The J gene is TRBJ2-7, the V gene TRBV20-1; possibly TRBD1 for D (6 bases). Trimming pared 3 bases from V and 3 bases from J, leaving 15 bases between. CDR1 is DFQATT, CDR2 SNEGSKA, per germline (reference sequence). The CDR3 runs 14 residues. The DNA of the CDR3 is TGCAGTGCTAGGGGGGACACCTTGATCTACGAGCAGTACTTC. Translating gives CSARGDTLIYEQYF.

This clonotype was found many times. Germline is not matched at one junction end, which may reflect a read error. The chain has TRBV9 and TRBJ2-7; TRBD1 might be the D (5 bases). CDR1 and CDR2 from the germline V gene are SGDLS and YYNGEE. CDR3 length: 13 amino acids. The CDR3 reads CASSVGDSYEQYF. The CDR3 bases are TGTGCCAGCAGTGTAGGGGATTCCTACGAGCAGTACTTC.

CDR3 nucleotide sequence: TGTGCCAGCAGTAACCACAGGGTCTCTGGTCAGCCCCAGCATTTT. It yields the protein CASSNHRVSGQPQHF. The gene calls are TRBV2 and TRBJ1-5; possible D gene TRBD1, 6 bases. Germline assignment: CDR1 SNHLY and CDR2 FYNNEI. CDR3 length: 15 amino acids. Trimming stripped 5 bases from V and 6 bases from J, with 17 bases between.

The chain couples TRBV7-8 to TRBJ2-7; no clear D. Germline V gene lookup returns CDR1 SGHVS and CDR2 FQNEAQ. The length of the CDR3 is 13 residues. Between the trimmed V and J ends, which lost 3 bases and 6 bases, there was a span of 12 bases. DNA for the CDR3: TGTGCCAGCAGCTTGGCTGCCGCTCGCGAGCAGTACTTC. Encoded protein: CASSLAAAREQYF. The variable domain in full, completed from reference TRBV7-8 and TRBJ2-7, reads GAGVSQSPRYKVAKRGQDVALRCDPISGHVSLFWYQQALGQGPEFLTYFQNEAQLDKSGLPSDRFFAERPEGSVSTLKIQRTQQEDSAVYLCASSLAAAREQYFGPGTRLTVT.

This clonotype was found a few times. V is TRBV12-3 or TRBV12-4 and J is TRBJ1-5; D uncertain. V dropped 5 bases and J dropped 6 bases, with 17 bases sitting between them. The CDR3 is made up of 15 amino acids. CDR3 DNA sequence: TGTGCCAGCAGTCCCCCCGGGGTCGGCTTTCAGCCCCAGCATTTT. Its translation: CASSPPGVGFQPQHF.

The rearrangement joins TRBV18 to TRBJ1-2; D possibly corresponds to TRBD1 (5 bases). The CDR3 contains 14 residues. The germline CDR1 and CDR2 sequences are KGHSH and LQKENI. Between the trimmed V and J ends, which lost 3 bases and 5 bases, there was a span of 13 bases. DNA of the CDR3: TGTGCCAGCTCACCCCGTGGGACGGGTTATGGCTACACCTTC. Protein sequence: CASSPRGTGYGYTF.

This rearrangement joins TRBV16 to TRBJ1-1; D not resolved. The CDR3 runs 14 residues. Germline V gene data show CDR1 as KGHSY and CDR2 as FQNENV. Trimming stripped 2 bases from V and 0 bases from J, with 7 bases between. The CDR3 DNA sequence: TGTGCCAGCAGCCAAAGTGGGATGAACACTGAAGCTTTCTTT. This gives the protein CASSQSGMNTEAFF.

This clonotype was counted at least ten times. The chain joins TRBV5-6 to TRBJ2-4, with D perhaps TRBD1 or TRBD2 (5 bases each). The CDR3 has 14 amino acids. CDR1 is SGHDT and CDR2 is YYEEEE in the germline V gene. Trimming removed 1 base at V and 7 bases at J, with 12 bases between. CDR3 DNA sequence: TGTGCCAGCAGCTTGTCTGGGGGAAATAACATTCAGTACTTC. Translation gives CASSLSGGNNIQYF.

Only a few counts were recorded for this clonotype. This rearrangement joins TRBV7-6 to TRBJ1-3; possible D gene TRBD1, 6 bases. Trimming took off 5 bases at V and 0 bases at J, with 11 bases between the two ends. Germline V CDR1 and CDR2: SGHVS, FNYEAQ. CDR3 length equals 15 residues. The CDR3 DNA reads TGTGCCAGCAGCAACCCCAGGGGCTCTGGAAACACCATATATTTT. It yields the protein CASSNPRGSGNTIYF.

This clonotype was counted many times. The rearrangement uses TRBV5-5 and TRBJ1-2, with TRBD1 as a possible D gene (5 bases). Germline-derived CDR1 and CDR2 are SGHKS and YYEKEE (reference sequence). Trimming removed 0 bases at V and 5 bases at J, with 11 bases between. The CDR3 has 14 amino acids. The CDR3 loop reads CASSLDGREYGYTF. In DNA form, the CDR3 reads TGTGCCAGCAGCTTGGACGGCAGGGAGTATGGCTACACCTTC.

The rearrangement uses TRBV12-3 or TRBV12-4 and TRBJ2-5, with D unclear. Trimming left V 8 bases short and J 3 bases short, with 13 bases between. This CDR3 is 13 amino acids long. The CDR3 region is CASHSGYEETQYF. The CDR3 DNA reads as TGTGCCAGCCATAGTGGGTATGAAGAGACCCAGTACTTC.

Regarding this clonotype: Sequence at one end of the junction differs from germline and may be a read error. The gene calls are TRBV6-5 and TRBJ2-2; D might be TRBD2 (6 bases). Germline CDR1 is MNHEY and CDR2 is SVGAGI. The CDR3 sequence is 14 residues long. CDR3 sequence: CASSYVRGTGELLF. DNA of the CDR3: TGTGCCAGCAGTTACGTCCGGGGGACCGGGGAGCTGTTGTTT.

The sample holds many counts of this clonotype. The chain joins TRBV6-1 to TRBJ1-1; D is uncertain. In germline, CDR1 is MNHNS, CDR2 SASEGT. V lost 6 bases and J 6 bases, leaving 14 bases between the germline ends. This CDR3 region has 13 residues. The CDR3 DNA reads as TGTGCCAGCAGGGACTGGGGAAGCGCTGAAGCTTTCTTT. It encodes CASRDWGSAEAFF.

This clonotype was seen only a few times. The chain is built from TRBV27 and TRBJ2-4; TRBD2 aligns across 7 bases. The CDR3 loop spans 15 amino acids. The ends lost 1 base at V and 7 bases at J; junction bases unmatched: 7. Germline CDR1 reads MNHEY; CDR2 reads SMNVEV (reference sequence). The CDR3 sequence: CASSLLRGGRNIQYF. CDR3 in DNA: TGTGCCAGCAGTTTATTGCGGGGAGGGAGGAACATTCAGTACTTC.

This clonotype appeared many times. V is TRBV29-1 and J is TRBJ2-5; the D is unclear. The germline V gene has CDR1 SQVTM and CDR2 ANQGSEA. This CDR3 contains 13 residues. Trimming took 5 bases from V and 3 from J, leaving 13 bases between them. DNA of the CDR3: TGCAGCGTTCGTTTCGCCCGAGAAGAGACCCAGTACTTC. Encoded protein: CSVRFAREETQYF.

V and J are TRBV12-3 or TRBV12-4 and TRBJ2-3; D call uncertain. CDR3 length: 18 amino acids. V was clipped by 2 bases and J by 1 base, with 19 bases between them. CDR3 amino acids: CASSLSPAVREGTDTQYF. The CDR3 DNA sequence: TGTGCCAGCAGTTTAAGTCCGGCGGTACGAGAGGGCACAGATACGCAGTATTTT.

In this sample, this clonotype turned up a few times. V gene TRBV20-1 combines with J gene TRBJ2-7; 8 bases are a match to TRBD2. Trimming removed 5 bases from V and 3 bases from J; junction bases left unmatched: 12. This CDR3 region has 15 residues. Germline CDR1 DFQATT, CDR2 SNEGSKA (reference sequence). The CDR3 sequence: CSARSYSGEVYEQYF. The CDR3 nucleotides read TGCAGTGCTCGAAGTTATAGCGGGGAGGTCTACGAGCAGTACTTC.

This clonotype was detected only a few times. The V and J genes are TRBV27 and TRBJ2-7; 10 bases are shared with TRBD2. V was clipped by 2 bases and J by 3 bases; unmatched bases: 1. The CDR3 totals 14 residues. Per germline, CDR1 MNHEY and CDR2 SMNVEV (reference sequence). The CDR3 nucleotides read TGTGCCAGCAGTTTACTAGCGGGGGTCTACGAGCAGTACTTC. Its protein product is CASSLLAGVYEQYF.

This clonotype appeared many times. The chain combines TRBV11-2 with TRBJ2-5; weak D call: TRBD1 (6 bases). With 4 bases removed from V and 2 bases from J, the gap between germline ends came to 14 bases. Germline V gene sequence: CDR1 SGHAT, CDR2 FQNNGV. The CDR3 is made up of 15 amino acids. This chain's CDR3 is CASSSGQPGQETQYF. Written as DNA, the CDR3 is TGTGCCAGCAGCTCGGGACAACCGGGGCAAGAGACCCAGTACTTC.